The 27 T cell receptor beta chains given below trace back to one sample, sequenced in a study of Graves' ophthalmopathy and Graves' hyperthyroidism. Investigators amplified TCR beta CDR3 regions from RNA transcripts. HTBI-primed first-round RT-PCR preceded second-round multiplex PCR. TCRdb ran MiXCR on the multiplex PCR reads and lists one entry per CDR3 protein. The data contain about 740,000 distinct CDR3 sequences, roughly two fifths of them singletons. The specimen sequenced was peripheral blood. The receptors shown here come from an adult man with Graves' ophthalmopathy.

This clonotype has more than one count but fewer than ten. For the CDR3, the DNA is TGTGCCAGCAGATCCGGGACAGGGTACAATCAGCCCCAGCATTTT. Its protein product is CASRSGTGYNQPQHF. The chain recombines TRBV24-1 with TRBJ1-5; TRBD1 matches at 9 bases. The CDR3 sequence is 15 residues long. CDR1 KGHDR and CDR2 SFDVKD come from the germline V gene. The trim removed 11 bases at V and 3 bases at J, leaving 10 bases unmatched.

With respect to this clonotype: An end of the junction does not agree with germline; a read error may underlie this. The rearrangement links TRBV24-1 to TRBJ1-1; D is ambiguous. This CDR3 region has 16 residues. Germline V CDR1 and CDR2: KGHDR, SFDVKD. CDR3: CATRYNLAKKNTEASF. The CDR3 bases are TGTGCCACCAGGTACAATCTTGCTAAAAAAAACACTGAAGCTTCCTTT.

The V call is TRBV20-1, the J call TRBJ1-1, with 10 bases lining up with TRBD1. Germline CDR1 and CDR2: DFQATT and SNEGSKA (reference sequence). The V and J ends lost 6 bases and 0 bases, in that order; junction bases with no gene match: 10. This CDR3 is built from 16 residues. The CDR3 sequence is CSAPNLDRGMNTEAFF. In DNA, the CDR3 is TGCAGTGCCCCCAACCTGGACAGGGGGATGAACACTGAAGCTTTCTTT.

The chain has TRBV7-8 and TRBJ2-7, with 9 bases that match TRBD2. Germline V CDR1 and CDR2: SGHVS, FQNEAQ. Trimming removed 4 bases from V and 5 bases from J; junction bases left unmatched: 18. This CDR3 has 18 amino acids. This CDR3 is CASSSNYGFAGGSNEQYF. The CDR3 coding sequence is TGTGCCAGCAGCTCCAATTACGGCTTCGCGGGAGGGTCCAACGAGCAGTACTTC.

The rearrangement joins TRBV15 to TRBJ1-2; tentatively, D is TRBD1 (6 bases). The CDR3 consists of 15 residues. Germline-derived CDR1 and CDR2 are LNHNV and YYDKDF (reference sequence). Trimming left V 1 base short and J 8 bases short, with 17 bases between. DNA of the CDR3: TGTGCCACCAGCAGAGGGACAGTACCCTACTCGGGCTACACCTTC. Its protein is CATSRGTVPYSGYTF.

This clonotype was counted at least ten times. V usage is TRBV4-2 and J usage is TRBJ2-2; D remains unclear. Germline assignment: CDR1 LGHNA and CDR2 YNFKEQ. Trimming shortened V by 1 base and J by 10 bases, and 4 bases separated the two germline ends. CDR3 size: 11 residues. CDR3 in DNA: TGTGCCAGCAGCCAAGGCGTGGAGCTGTTTTTT. Protein sequence: CASSQGVELFF.

The chain recombines TRBV7-8 with TRBJ2-5, with 14 positions matching TRBD2. This CDR3 contains 15 residues. Germline-derived CDR1 and CDR2 are SGHVS and FQNEAQ. V lost 5 bases and J lost 5; bases outside the gene matches: 4. CDR3: CASSARLAGGETQYF. Written as DNA, the CDR3 is TGTGCCAGCAGCGCGCGACTAGCGGGGGGGGAGACCCAGTACTTC.

At least ten counts were recorded for this clonotype. The chain combines TRBV12-3 or TRBV12-4 with TRBJ1-5; no clear D gene. V lost 6 bases and J 4 bases, leaving 13 bases between the germline ends. The CDR3 consists of 14 residues. The CDR3 DNA sequence: TGTGCCAGCAGCCGACGTGGGCAGAATCAGCCCCAGCATTTT. Translation gives CASSRRGQNQPQHF.

This clonotype turned up a few times. The chain recombines TRBV5-1 with TRBJ2-5; possible D gene TRBD2, 5 bases. V was trimmed by 4 bases and J by 2 bases, leaving 12 bases between them. CDR3 size: 14 residues. The germline CDR1 and CDR2 sequences are SGHRS and YFSETQ. CDR3 DNA: TGCGCCAGCAGCCCCCGAGGGCAACAAGAGACCCAGTACTTC. Its protein product is CASSPRGQQETQYF. Full variable domain (rest looked up from reference TRBV5-1 and TRBJ2-5): KAGVTQTPRYLIKTRGQQVTLSCSPISGHRSVSWYQQTPGQGLQFLFEYFSETQRNKGNFPGRFSGRQFSNSRSEMNVSTLELGDSALYLCASSPRGQQETQYFGPGTRLLVL.

The V call is TRBV5-4, the J call TRBJ1-3; D uncertain. Trimming removed 1 base at V and 0 bases at J, with 8 bases between. The CDR3 spans 15 residues. CDR1 is SGHNT, CDR2 YYREEE, per germline (reference sequence). CDR3: CASSLRGGSGNTIYF. DNA of the CDR3: TGTGCCAGCAGCTTGCGGGGAGGCTCTGGAAACACCATATATTTT. The full variable domain, with the rest looked up from reference TRBV5-4 and TRBJ1-3, is ETGVTQSPTHLIKTRGQQVTLRCSSQSGHNTVSWYQQALGQGPQFIFQYYREEENGRGNFPPRFSGLQFPNYSSELNVNALELDDSALYLCASSLRGGSGNTIYFGEGSWLTVV.

At least ten counts were recorded for this clonotype. This chain uses TRBV10-3 with TRBJ1-1; D possibly corresponds to TRBD1 (5 bases). Trimming took 9 bases from V and 3 from J, leaving 11 bases between them. The CDR3 has 12 residues. Germline-derived CDR1 and CDR2 are ENHRY and SYGVKD. The CDR3 coding sequence is TGTGCCATACAGGTCGTCGACACTGAAGCTTTCTTT. It is translated as CAIQVVDTEAFF.

This chain links TRBV7-9 with TRBJ2-2; no clear D. Germline CDR1 reads SEHNR; CDR2 reads FQNEAQ (reference sequence). The V end lost 7 bases, the J end lost 5 bases, and 17 bases lay between the germline ends. This CDR3 spans 15 amino acids. The CDR3 sequence: CASIPGLRETGELFF. CDR3 in DNA: TGTGCCAGCATCCCGGGCCTCCGAGAGACCGGGGAGCTGTTTTTT. Filled out from reference TRBV7-9 and TRBJ2-2, the complete variable domain reads DTGVSQNPRHKITKRGQNVTFRCDPISEHNRLYWYRQTLGQGPEFLTYFQNEAQLEKSRLLSDRFSAERPKGSFSTLEIQRTEQGDSAMYLCASIPGLRETGELFFGEGSRLTVL.

This clonotype has ten or more counts. The rearrangement joins TRBV29-1 to TRBJ1-2; 7 bases line up with TRBD1. The CDR3 covers 13 residues. Germline V CDR1 and CDR2: SQVTM, ANQGSEA. V shed 6 bases, J shed 2 bases, and the junction held 6 bases outside the gene matches. The chain's CDR3 is CSVRDRNNYGYTF. The CDR3 nucleotides are TGCAGCGTCCGGGACAGAAACAACTATGGCTACACCTTC.

The CDR3 DNA reads TGTGCCAGCAGCTTAGAGGCAGGGCCGTCTAGCGGGAGTAAGTACGAGCAGTACTTC. It encodes CASSLEAGPSSGSKYEQYF. The chain joins TRBV7-9 to TRBJ2-7; TRBD2 matches 10 bases. Germline V gene data show CDR1 as SEHNR and CDR2 as FQNEAQ (reference sequence). This CDR3 is built from 19 residues. Trimming cost V 1 base and J 4 bases; bases outside gene matches: 16. The whole variable domain, filled in from reference TRBV7-9 and TRBJ2-7, reads DTGVSQNPRHKITKRGQNVTFRCDPISEHNRLYWYRQTLGQGPEFLTYFQNEAQLEKSRLLSDRFSAERPKGSFSTLEIQRTEQGDSAMYLCASSLEAGPSSGSKYEQYFGPGTRLTVT.

This clonotype was recorded a few times. The chain carries TRBV2 and TRBJ1-2; D remains unclear. The CDR3 is made up of 13 amino acids. The germline V and J ends were trimmed by 11 bases and 2 bases, with 15 bases remaining between them. From germline, CDR1 is SNHLY and CDR2 FYNNEI. The CDR3 loop reads CAWSDAENYGYTF. DNA for the CDR3: TGTGCCTGGAGCGACGCGGAGAACTATGGCTACACCTTC.

This clonotype was observed a few times. The chain combines TRBV7-9 with TRBJ2-5; 11 bases match TRBD2. Trimming removed 3 bases from V and 7 bases from J; junction bases left unmatched: 13. Germline-derived CDR1 and CDR2 are SEHNR and FQNEAQ (reference sequence). CDR3 length equals 17 residues. In DNA form, the CDR3 reads TGTGCCAGCAGCTTTACTAGCGGGGGTCCGGACCCCAGGACCCAGTACTTC. It translates to CASSFTSGGPDPRTQYF.

This clonotype was seen ten or more times. The chain is built from TRBV12-3 or TRBV12-4 and TRBJ2-5; no definite D call. V gave up 6 bases and J gave up 1 base, with 6 bases separating them. CDR3 length equals 12 residues. The DNA of the CDR3 is TGTGCCAGCAGCTTAAGCCAAGAGACCCAGTACTTC. As protein: CASSLSQETQYF.

This clonotype was counted at least ten times. The V and J genes are TRBV7-2 and TRBJ2-7; a weak D match, TRBD2 (6 bases). Germline V gives CDR1 SGHTA, CDR2 FQGNSA. The CDR3 has 15 residues. V lost 1 base and J lost 4, with 14 bases in between. CDR3 in amino acids: CASSLEVLGLYEQYF. The CDR3 nucleotides are TGTGCCAGCAGCTTAGAGGTACTGGGACTGTACGAGCAGTACTTC.

This clonotype was counted between two and nine times. The J gene is TRBJ1-1, the V gene TRBV28; D remains ambiguous. Deletions cut 7 bases from V and 7 bases from J, with 10 bases between. The germline gives CDR1 MDHEN, CDR2 SYDVKM. This CDR3 spans 11 amino acids. The CDR3 protein is CASNLRGEAFF. DNA of the CDR3: TGTGCCAGCAACCTTCGAGGTGAAGCTTTCTTT.

V gene TRBV29-1 combines with J gene TRBJ2-2; 10 positions match TRBD1. The CDR3 sequence is 15 residues long. Germline loops: CDR1 SQVTM, CDR2 ANQGSEA. The V and J ends lost 6 bases and 5 bases, in that order; junction bases with no gene match: 9. This CDR3 is CSVKRGTGVTGELFF. In nucleotides, the CDR3 is TGCAGCGTAAAACGGGGGACAGGGGTTACCGGGGAGCTGTTTTTT.

The J gene is TRBJ2-5, the V gene TRBV28, with D unresolved. The CDR3 consists of 11 residues. Trimming cost V 8 bases and J 5 bases, with 9 bases left between them. Looked up from germline, CDR1 is MDHEN and CDR2 is SYDVKM. The CDR3 region has the DNA TGTGCCAGCGGTAATCAGGAGACCCAGTACTTC. Protein sequence: CASGNQETQYF.

The chain couples TRBV7-3 to TRBJ2-2; TRBD1 aligns across 7 bases. V was clipped by 4 bases and J by 4 bases; unmatched bases: 6. This CDR3 has 15 residues. In germline, CDR1 is SGHTA, CDR2 FQGTGA. The CDR3 spells CASSSGQAPTGELFF. In nucleotides, the CDR3 is TGTGCCAGCAGCTCCGGACAGGCCCCCACCGGGGAGCTGTTTTTT. The full variable domain, rest sourced from reference TRBV7-3 and TRBJ2-2, is GAGVSQTPSNKVTEKGKYVELRCDPISGHTALYWYRQSLGQGPEFLIYFQGTGAADDSGLPNDRFFAVRPEGSVSTLKIQRTERGDSAVYLCASSSGQAPTGELFFGEGSRLTVL.

The chain has TRBV25-1 and TRBJ1-4; TRBD1 matches at 10 bases. This CDR3 region has 16 residues. The germline gives CDR1 MGHDK, CDR2 SYGVNS. The trim removed 5 bases at V and 7 bases at J, leaving 10 bases unmatched. This CDR3 is CASSLRDRGRTEKLFF. For the CDR3, the DNA is TGTGCCAGCAGTCTACGGGACAGGGGACGCACTGAAAAACTGTTTTTT.

This clonotype was recorded a few times. The rearrangement joins TRBV6-6 to TRBJ1-2; D is undetermined. The CDR3 sequence is 13 residues long. The germline gives CDR1 MNHNY, CDR2 SVGAGI (reference sequence). V gave up 6 bases and J gave up 3 bases, with 11 bases separating them. The chain's CDR3 is CASRPGQDYGYTF. The CDR3 nucleotides are TGTGCCAGCAGACCCGGGCAAGACTATGGCTACACCTTC.

Comment on this clonotype: Mismatch with germline at one junction end may stem from a read error. This sequence joins TRBV7-9 and TRBJ2-7; TRBD1 matches at 8 bases. Germline-derived CDR1 and CDR2 are SEHNR and FQNEAQ (reference sequence). The CDR3 loop spans 15 amino acids. CDR3 sequence reads: CASSHSTTGVDEQYF. CDR3 nucleotides: TGCGCCAGCAGCCATTCAACGACAGGGGTGGACGAGCAGTACTTC. Filled out from reference TRBV7-9 and TRBJ2-7, the complete variable domain reads DTGVSQNPRHKITKRGQNVTFRCDPISEHNRLYWYRQTLGQGPEFLTYFQNEAQLEKSRLLSDRFSAERPKGSFSTLEIQRTEQGDSAMYLCASSHSTTGVDEQYFGPGTRLTVT.

This clonotype showed up many times. The V gene is TRBV10-2, the J gene TRBJ2-5; weak D call: TRBD2 (7 bases). Trimming removed 3 bases from V and 1 base from J, with 21 bases in between. The germline gives CDR1 WSHSY, CDR2 SAAADI. The CDR3 consists of 18 residues. The CDR3 protein is CASSDGGGDFFVQETQYF. In DNA form, the CDR3 reads TGCGCCAGCAGTGATGGGGGGGGCGATTTTTTCGTCCAAGAGACCCAGTACTTC.

In its sample, this clonotype was seen a few times. The chain links TRBV12-3 or TRBV12-4 to TRBJ2-7; D unclear. Trimming took off 8 bases at V and 2 bases at J, with 10 bases between the two ends. The CDR3 extends over 12 amino acids. In DNA, the CDR3 is TGTGCCAGCTCTGGCGAAACCTACGAGCAGTACTTC. Translated: CASSGETYEQYF.